This is a list of T cell receptor beta chains from one sample in a study of blood T cell repertoires in COVID-19. Libraries were prepared by immunoSEQ multiplex PCR; TCRdb keeps only in-frame clonotypes and omits some of them. The sample has around 250,000 clones, about 91% seen once. The sequenced sample consisted of peripheral blood. All receptors come from a woman aged 40 to 50 who had recovered from COVID-19. The CDR3 runs from the conserved cysteine through the conserved F or W. The D gene is left open where the match is weak. A row's size may be missing; if present it is once, few, many or a size class.

clone_size: .
j_call: TRBJ2-3
v_call: TRBV10-2
d_call: TRBD2
cdr3_aa: CASSGLAGGTDTQYF
cdr3_nt: TGCGCCAGCAGTGGCCTAGCGGGGGGCACAGATACGCAGTATTTT

clone_size: .
j_call: TRBJ2-1
v_call: TRBV4-1
d_call: .
cdr3_aa: CASSQDPAVVVGAGSYNEQFF
cdr3_nt: TGCGCCAGCAGCCAAGATCCAGCGGTCGTAGTGGGGGCCGGCTCCTACAATGAGCAGTTCTTC

clone_size: .
j_call: TRBJ1-1
v_call: TRBV7-9
d_call: TRBD1
cdr3_aa: CASSWGQGVKDTEAFF
cdr3_nt: TGTGCCAGCAGCTGGGGACAGGGGGTAAAGGACACTGAAGCTTTCTTT

clone_size: once
j_call: TRBJ2-1
v_call: TRBV4-2
d_call: TRBD2
cdr3_aa: CASSQGGLADEQFF
cdr3_nt: TGTGCCAGCAGCCAAGGCGGACTAGCCGATGAGCAGTTCTTC

clone_size: .
j_call: TRBJ2-1
v_call: TRBV10-1
d_call: TRBD2
cdr3_aa: CARPGLAAYNEQFF
cdr3_nt: TGCGCCAGACCGGGACTAGCGGCCTACAATGAGCAGTTCTTC

clone_size: .
j_call: TRBJ1-2
v_call: TRBV5-8
d_call: TRBD1
cdr3_aa: CASSLVGQLYGYTF
cdr3_nt: TGTGCCAGCAGCTTGGTGGGACAGCTCTATGGCTACACCTTC

clone_size: .
j_call: TRBJ2-5
v_call: TRBV7-8
d_call: .
cdr3_aa: CASSPEGTSQYF
cdr3_nt: TGTGCCAGCAGCCCGGAGGGGACTTCCCAGTACTTC

clone_size: .
j_call: TRBJ1-4
v_call: TRBV15
d_call: TRBD1
cdr3_aa: CATSREQGAPNEKLFF
cdr3_nt: TGTGCCACCAGCAGAGAACAGGGGGCCCCTAATGAAAAACTGTTTTTT

clone_size: once
j_call: TRBJ2-3
v_call: TRBV27
d_call: .
cdr3_aa: CANPTGRISTDTQYF
cdr3_nt: TGTGCCAACCCAACAGGGAGAATAAGCACAGATACGCAGTATTTT

clone_size: .
j_call: TRBJ1-2
v_call: TRBV5-4
d_call: TRBD1
cdr3_aa: CASSRGQDHRGYTF
cdr3_nt: TGTGCCAGCAGCCGTGGACAGGACCATAGGGGCTACACCTTC

clone_size: .
j_call: TRBJ2-5
v_call: TRBV21-1
d_call: .
cdr3_aa: CASSKVEEAETQYF
cdr3_nt: TGTGCCAGCAGCAAAGTGGAGGAGGCAGAGACCCAGTACTTC

clone_size: once
j_call: TRBJ2-1
v_call: TRBV2
d_call: TRBD1
cdr3_aa: CASSQWTGNNEQFF
cdr3_nt: TGTGCCAGCAGTCAATGGACAGGGAACAATGAGCAGTTCTTC

clone_size: .
j_call: TRBJ2-2
v_call: TRBV4-1
d_call: TRBD2
cdr3_aa: CASSQGPLAGGNTGELFF
cdr3_nt: TGCGCCAGCAGCCAAGGTCCACTAGCGGGAGGGAACACCGGGGAGCTGTTTTTT

clone_size: .
j_call: TRBJ2-3
v_call: TRBV4-3
d_call: TRBD1
cdr3_aa: CASSQTLGQGPDTQYF
cdr3_nt: TGCGCCAGCAGCCAAACCCTAGGACAGGGCCCAGATACGCAGTATTTT

clone_size: .
j_call: TRBJ2-2
v_call: TRBV11-2
d_call: TRBD1
cdr3_aa: CASSFGQGGTGELFF
cdr3_nt: TGTGCCAGCAGCTTTGGACAGGGTGGGACCGGGGAGCTGTTTTTT

clone_size: .
j_call: TRBJ2-1
v_call: TRBV14
d_call: TRBD2
cdr3_aa: CASSQDWASGHNEQFF
cdr3_nt: TGTGCCAGCAGCCAAGATTGGGCTAGCGGACACAATGAGCAGTTCTTC

clone_size: once
j_call: TRBJ2-3
v_call: TRBV6-6
d_call: .
cdr3_aa: CASSPPFGTSTDTQYF
cdr3_nt: TGTGCCAGCAGTCCTCCTTTCGGGACTAGCACAGATACGCAGTATTTT

clone_size: .
j_call: TRBJ1-3
v_call: TRBV5-1
d_call: TRBD1
cdr3_aa: CASRGQGLGNTIYF
cdr3_nt: TGCGCCAGCAGAGGACAGGGGCTAGGAAACACCATATATTTT

clone_size: .
j_call: TRBJ1-1
v_call: TRBV6-5
d_call: .
cdr3_aa: CASNIQQKMNTEAFF
cdr3_nt: TGTGCCAGCAATATCCAACAGAAAATGAACACTGAAGCTTTCTTT

clone_size: .
j_call: TRBJ1-4
v_call: TRBV29-1
d_call: .
cdr3_aa: CSVEAGSGGSEPTNEKLFF
cdr3_nt: TGCAGCGTTGAGGCGGGGTCGGGGGGGTCAGAGCCAACTAATGAAAAACTGTTTTTT

clone_size: .
j_call: TRBJ1-6
v_call: TRBV7-9
d_call: .
cdr3_aa: CASSLNGGPGSDSPLHF
cdr3_nt: TGTGCCAGCAGCTTAAATGGGGGCCCCGGGTCGGATTCACCCCTCCACTTT

clone_size: .
j_call: TRBJ2-7
v_call: TRBV28
d_call: TRBD1
cdr3_aa: CASIDGTGVDEQYF
cdr3_nt: TGTGCCAGCATCGACGGGACAGGGGTCGACGAGCAGTACTTC

clone_size: .
j_call: TRBJ2-1
v_call: TRBV18
d_call: .
cdr3_aa: CASSPSGAPSYNEQFF
cdr3_nt: TGTGCCAGCTCACCATCTGGGGCGCCCTCCTACAATGAGCAGTTCTTC

clone_size: .
j_call: TRBJ2-1
v_call: TRBV11-2
d_call: .
cdr3_aa: CASSFPSRNEQFF
cdr3_nt: TGTGCCAGCAGCTTCCCAAGTCGGAATGAGCAGTTCTTC